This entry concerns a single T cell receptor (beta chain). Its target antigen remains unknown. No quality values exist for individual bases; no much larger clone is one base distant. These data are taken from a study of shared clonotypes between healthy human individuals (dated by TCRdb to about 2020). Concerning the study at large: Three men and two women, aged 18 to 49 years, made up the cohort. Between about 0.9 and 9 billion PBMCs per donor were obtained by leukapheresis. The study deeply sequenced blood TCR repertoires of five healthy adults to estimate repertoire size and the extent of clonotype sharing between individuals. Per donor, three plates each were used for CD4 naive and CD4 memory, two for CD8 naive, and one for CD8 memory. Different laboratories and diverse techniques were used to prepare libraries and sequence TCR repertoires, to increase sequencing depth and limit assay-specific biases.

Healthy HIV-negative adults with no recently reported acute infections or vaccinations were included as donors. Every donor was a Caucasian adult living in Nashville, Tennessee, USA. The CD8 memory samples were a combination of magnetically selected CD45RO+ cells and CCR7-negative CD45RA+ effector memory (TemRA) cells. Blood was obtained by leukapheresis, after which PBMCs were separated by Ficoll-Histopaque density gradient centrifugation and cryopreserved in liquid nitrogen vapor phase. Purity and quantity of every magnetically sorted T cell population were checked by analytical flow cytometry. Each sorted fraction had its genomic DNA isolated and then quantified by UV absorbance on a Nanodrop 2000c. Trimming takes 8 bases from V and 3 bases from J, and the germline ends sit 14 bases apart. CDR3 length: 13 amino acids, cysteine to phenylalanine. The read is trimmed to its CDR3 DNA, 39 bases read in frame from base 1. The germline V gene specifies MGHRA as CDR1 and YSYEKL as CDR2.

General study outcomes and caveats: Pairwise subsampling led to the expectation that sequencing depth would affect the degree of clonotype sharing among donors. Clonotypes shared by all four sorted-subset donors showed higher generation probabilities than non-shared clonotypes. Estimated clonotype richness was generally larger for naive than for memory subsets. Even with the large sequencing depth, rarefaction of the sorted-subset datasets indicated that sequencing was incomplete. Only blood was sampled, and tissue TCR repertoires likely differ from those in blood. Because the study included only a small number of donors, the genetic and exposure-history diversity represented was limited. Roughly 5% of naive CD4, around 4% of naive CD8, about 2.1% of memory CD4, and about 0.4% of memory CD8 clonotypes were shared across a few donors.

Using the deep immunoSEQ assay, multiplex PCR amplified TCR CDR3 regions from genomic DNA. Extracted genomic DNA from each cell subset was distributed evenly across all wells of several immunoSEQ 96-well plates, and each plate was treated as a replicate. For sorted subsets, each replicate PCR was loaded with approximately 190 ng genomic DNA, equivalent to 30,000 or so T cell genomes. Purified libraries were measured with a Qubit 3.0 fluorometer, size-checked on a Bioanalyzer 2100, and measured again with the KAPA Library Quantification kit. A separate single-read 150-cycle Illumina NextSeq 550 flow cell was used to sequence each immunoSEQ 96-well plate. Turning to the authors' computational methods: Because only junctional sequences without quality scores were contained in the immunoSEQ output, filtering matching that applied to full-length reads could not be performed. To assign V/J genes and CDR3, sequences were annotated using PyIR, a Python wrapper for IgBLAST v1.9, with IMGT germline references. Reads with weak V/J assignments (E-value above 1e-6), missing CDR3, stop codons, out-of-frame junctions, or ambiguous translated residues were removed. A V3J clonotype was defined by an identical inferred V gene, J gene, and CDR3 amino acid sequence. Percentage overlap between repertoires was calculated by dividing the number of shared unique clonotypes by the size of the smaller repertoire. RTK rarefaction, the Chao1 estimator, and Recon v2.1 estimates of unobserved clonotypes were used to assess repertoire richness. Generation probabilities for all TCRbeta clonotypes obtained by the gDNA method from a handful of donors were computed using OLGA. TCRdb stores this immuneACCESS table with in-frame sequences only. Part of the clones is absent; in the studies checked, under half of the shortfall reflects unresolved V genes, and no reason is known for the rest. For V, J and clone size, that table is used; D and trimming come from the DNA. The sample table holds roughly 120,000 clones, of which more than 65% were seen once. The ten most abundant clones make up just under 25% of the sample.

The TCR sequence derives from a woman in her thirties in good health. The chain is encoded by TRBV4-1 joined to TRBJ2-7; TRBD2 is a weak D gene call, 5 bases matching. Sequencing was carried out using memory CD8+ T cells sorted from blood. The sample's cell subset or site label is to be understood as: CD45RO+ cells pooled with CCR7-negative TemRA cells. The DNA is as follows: TGCGCCAGCGGCCGAGGGATAAACTACGAGCAGTACTTC. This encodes CASGRGINYEQYF.